Presented here are 23 T cell receptor beta chains from one specimen sequenced in a study of blood T cell repertoires in COVID-19. The protocol was immunoSEQ multiplex PCR, while the TCRdb copy is restricted to in-frame clones and leaves out a portion. Counted here are 150,000 to 200,000 clones, over 75% occurring once; the ten biggest clones make up roughly 8.9%. Sample: PBMCs or T cells enriched from blood (not recorded which). These receptors originate from a woman aged 18 to 35 who had recovered from COVID-19.

V is TRBV7-9 and J is TRBJ2-5; 9 bases map to TRBD2. The V gene's germline CDR1 is SEHNR and CDR2 FQNEAQ (reference sequence). V shed 1 base, J shed 3 bases, and the junction held 9 bases outside the gene matches. The CDR3 runs to 17 residues. CDR3 nucleotides: TGTGCCAGCAGCTTAGACGGTAGCGGGGGAATTAAAGAGACCCAGTACTTC. Amino acids: CASSLDGSGGIKETQYF.

In its sample, this clone was seen once. V gene TRBV18 combines with J gene TRBJ1-1; 9 bases line up with TRBD1. There are 16 residues in the CDR3. The junction had 4 bases not matched to a gene; V was cut back by 1 base and J by 1 base. The germline V gene encodes CDR1 KGHSH and CDR2 LQKENI. Here the CDR3 DNA reads TGTGCCAGCTCACCACGAGGGACAGGGCCGAACACTGAAGCTTTCTTT. It specifies CASSPRGTGPNTEAFF.

This clone was recorded only once. The chain couples TRBV4-3 to TRBJ2-1; 11 bases agree with TRBD2. Germline lookup yields CDR1 LGHNA and CDR2 YSLEER. The CDR3 has 17 residues. V dropped 4 bases and J dropped 8; count of bases not matched to a gene: 13. The chain's CDR3 is CASSPGLLAGGLDEQFF. DNA for the CDR3: TGCGCCAGCAGCCCCGGACTTCTAGCGGGGGGCCTCGATGAGCAGTTCTTC.

This clone has just one count. The gene calls are TRBV10-2 and TRBJ2-5; no definite D call. CDR3 length equals 13 residues. CDR1 is WSHSY and CDR2 is SAAADI in the germline V gene. The V gene lost 0 bases and the J gene lost 2 bases, with 4 bases spanning the gap. The DNA for the CDR3 is TGCGCCAGCAGTGAGTCTACACAAGAGACCCAGTACTTC. Translating gives CASSESTQETQYF.

This chain uses TRBV24-1 with TRBJ1-5; D is uncertain. The CDR3 has 14 residues. The germline V and J ends were trimmed by 4 bases and 3 bases, with 9 bases remaining between them. CDR1 and CDR2 (germline): KGHDR, SFDVKD. The CDR3 protein is CATSDWQSNQPQHF. The CDR3 nucleotides read TGTGCCACCAGTGACTGGCAGTCCAATCAGCCCCAGCATTTT.

This clone appeared a few times. The rearrangement links TRBV2 to TRBJ1-1; a possible D gene is TRBD1 (6 bases). The ends were cut back, 10 bases at V and 0 bases at J, with 12 bases in the middle. The CDR3 loop spans 13 amino acids. Germline assignment: CDR1 SNHLY and CDR2 FYNNEI. The CDR3 DNA follows: TGTGCCACCGGACAGTTCATGAACACTGAAGCTTTCTTT. Residues: CATGQFMNTEAFF.

The CDR3 reads CASSGHRGEQYF. The CDR3 DNA reads TGTGCCAGCAGCGGCCACAGGGGCGAGCAGTACTTC. The gene calls are TRBV7-9 and TRBJ2-7, with TRBD1 matching 7 bases. The CDR3 runs to 12 residues. V shed 5 bases, J shed 6 bases, and the junction held 4 bases outside the gene matches. Germline-derived CDR1 and CDR2 are SEHNR and FQNEAQ (reference sequence).

The gene calls are TRBV14 and TRBJ1-2; 9 bases agree with TRBD1. This CDR3 contains 17 residues. Germline-derived CDR1 and CDR2 are SGHDN and FVKESK. Losses at the gene ends were 0 bases for V and 4 bases for J; bases not matched to a gene: 9. The CDR3 coding sequence is TGTGCCAGCAGCCAAGATTTGTCGGGACAGGGTGCCTATGGCTACACCTTC. Its protein is CASSQDLSGQGAYGYTF.

The rearrangement joins TRBV28 to TRBJ1-2; 9 bases agree with TRBD1. From germline, CDR1 is MDHEN and CDR2 SYDVKM. CDR3 length equals 15 residues. With 6 bases clipped from V and 4 bases from J, the junction kept 9 bases outside the gene matches. Written as DNA, the CDR3 is TGTGCCAGCAGCTCTGGGACAGGGCGTCTCTATGGCTACACCTTC. It specifies CASSSGTGRLYGYTF.

The chain carries TRBV2 and TRBJ2-6; 7 nucleotides agree with TRBD1. Germline values: CDR1 SNHLY, CDR2 FYNNEI. The CDR3 covers 18 residues. J gave up 4 bases and V 4 bases, and 13 bases lay outside the gene matches. As DNA, the CDR3 is TGTGCCAGCAGTGCTGCTCCTGGACAGGCGACGGGGGCCAACGTCCTGACTTTC. This encodes CASSAAPGQATGANVLTF.

The J gene is TRBJ1-1, the V gene TRBV28, with a tentative D call TRBD1 (6 bases). In germline, CDR1 is MDHEN, CDR2 SYDVKM. The CDR3 spans 16 residues. V was pared by 6 bases and J by 0 bases, with 17 bases between. CDR3 nucleotide sequence: TGTGCCAGCAGAAGAGTACCGGGACAAATGAACACTGAAGCTTTCTTT. Translation gives CASRRVPGQMNTEAFF.

V gene TRBV24-1 combines with J gene TRBJ1-2; D not certain. The ends were cut back, 9 bases at V and 11 bases at J, with 18 bases in the middle. The CDR3 has 12 residues. The germline V gene encodes CDR1 KGHDR and CDR2 SFDVKD. CDR3 in DNA: TGTGCCACCCAGTCCGGGAATTCGGTGTACACCTTC. It yields the protein CATQSGNSVYTF.

The CDR3 nucleotides are TGCGCCAGCGGGCGACCCGGGACAGGGGAAGAGACCCAGTACTTC. It specifies CASGRPGTGEETQYF. The chain links TRBV5-1 to TRBJ2-5; 10 nucleotides match TRBD1. V shed 7 bases, J shed 3 bases, and the junction held 9 bases outside the gene matches. Germline CDR1 and CDR2: SGHRS and YFSETQ. The CDR3 is made up of 15 amino acids.

V usage is TRBV28 and J usage is TRBJ1-2; D uncertain. Germline lookup yields CDR1 MDHEN and CDR2 SYDVKM. Deletions cut 5 bases from V and 3 bases from J, with 10 bases between. The CDR3 covers 13 residues. For the CDR3, the DNA is TGTGCCAGCAGTCGCCCGGGAGACTATGGCTACACCTTC. It is translated as CASSRPGDYGYTF.

The genes are TRBV27 and TRBJ2-1, with a weak D call TRBD2 (5 bases). The CDR3 contains 15 residues. Germline values: CDR1 MNHEY, CDR2 SMNVEV (reference sequence). V was pared by 3 bases and J by 10 bases, with 19 bases between. The CDR3 region is CASSFLPEGQREQFF. The DNA for the CDR3 is TGTGCCAGCAGTTTCCTTCCCGAGGGCCAGCGGGAGCAGTTCTTC.

The gene calls are TRBV10-3 and TRBJ2-4; the D gene is possibly TRBD2 (5 bases). CDR3 length: 12 amino acids. Per germline, CDR1 ENHRY and CDR2 SYGVKD. Trimming left V 5 bases short and J 9 bases short, with 11 bases between. The CDR3 DNA reads TGTGCCATCAGTAAACTAGGTGGCATTCAGTACTTC. This encodes CAISKLGGIQYF.

The chain couples TRBV19 to TRBJ2-5; D is unclear. Germline CDR1 LNHDA, CDR2 SQIVND (reference sequence). The CDR3 contains 11 residues. The V end was cut by 6 bases, the J end by 5 bases, with 7 bases between. CDR3 DNA: TGTGCCAGTAGGAACGGGGAGACCCAGTACTTC. Its translation: CASRNGETQYF.

CDR3 sequence: CASSVLAGPGNEQFF. The CDR3 nucleotides are TGTGCCAGCAGCGTACTAGCGGGGCCCGGGAATGAGCAGTTCTTC. This chain links TRBV9 with TRBJ2-1; TRBD2 matches 9 bases. Per the germline V gene, CDR1 is SGDLS and CDR2 is YYNGEE. The CDR3 has 15 residues. V lost 1 base, J lost 7 bases, and 6 bases stayed unmatched.

This chain links TRBV7-9 with TRBJ2-1, with TRBD2 as a possible D gene (5 bases). Germline CDR1 reads SEHNR; CDR2 reads FQNEAQ (reference sequence). The CDR3 consists of 13 residues. V lost 1 base and J lost 10, with 11 bases in between. The CDR3 protein is CASSLGGAGEQFF. The CDR3 DNA is TGTGCCAGCAGCTTAGGGGGAGCTGGGGAGCAGTTCTTC.

The rearrangement links TRBV7-6 to TRBJ2-1, with TRBD1 as a possible D gene (5 bases). CDR3 length: 15 residues. The ends were cut back, 4 bases at V and 7 bases at J, with 17 bases in the middle. Germline V lookup: CDR1 SGHVS, CDR2 FNYEAQ. The CDR3 DNA reads TGTGCCAGCAGCTCTCGGCCACCAGGGCTTAATGAGCAGTTCTTC. Protein product: CASSSRPPGLNEQFF.

The chain couples TRBV6-6 to TRBJ1-5; D remains ambiguous. Trimming took off 6 bases at V and 5 bases at J, with 17 bases between the two ends. The CDR3 is made up of 15 amino acids. Germline CDR1 and CDR2: MNHNY and SVGAGI (reference sequence). CDR3 DNA sequence: TGTGCCAGCAGCTCCCAGCGGGCTCTTTATCAGCCCCAGCATTTT. Protein: CASSSQRALYQPQHF.

The gene calls are TRBV4-3 and TRBJ1-4; D not certain. The CDR3 is 14 residues long. The V gene's germline CDR1 is LGHNA and CDR2 YSLEER. V was cut by 4 bases and J by 8 bases, with 14 bases left in between. The CDR3 DNA follows: TGCGCCAGCAGCCGCGGACTTTCTGGGGAAAAACTGTTTTTT. It translates to CASSRGLSGEKLFF.

The CDR3 coding sequence is TGTGCCAGCAGGGGACAGGAAAACTATGGCTACACCTTC. Residues: CASRGQENYGYTF. The rearrangement links TRBV7-2 to TRBJ1-2, with 8 bases matching TRBD1. Per the germline V gene, CDR1 is SGHTA and CDR2 is FQGNSA. Trimming took 6 bases from V and 2 from J; bases not matched to a gene: 2. There are 13 residues in the CDR3.